The 26 T cell receptor beta chains reported below all come from one sample, sequenced in a study of graft-versus-host responses after intestinal transplantation. The protocol was immunoSEQ multiplex PCR, while the TCRdb copy is restricted to in-frame clones and leaves out a portion. The table has over 75,000 clones, roughly 91% seen once. Antigen specificity for these receptors is unknown. This sample comprised unstimulated CD8+ T cells sorted from spleen or lymph node cells, obtained before transplant. The receptors were sampled from a human donor who was the organ donor for an intestinal transplant.

The chain combines TRBV9 with TRBJ2-6, with 9 bases lining up with TRBD1. The germline V gene has CDR1 SGDLS and CDR2 YYNGEE. J lost 2 bases, V lost 4 bases, and 7 bases had no gene match. This CDR3 region has 17 residues. The CDR3 DNA reads TGTGCCAGCAGCTCCGGGACAGGGAACCCTGGGGCCAACGTCCTGACTTTC. Translated: CASSSGTGNPGANVLTF.

The rearrangement joins TRBV6-1 to TRBJ2-2; D is undetermined. The germline CDR1 and CDR2 sequences are MNHNS and SASEGT. The length of the CDR3 is 14 residues. The V gene lost 3 bases and the J gene lost 0 bases, with 5 bases spanning the gap. The CDR3: CASSDYANTGELFF. CDR3 DNA: TGTGCCAGCAGTGATTACGCGAACACCGGGGAGCTGTTTTTT.

The V and J genes are TRBV7-9 and TRBJ2-1; TRBD2 aligns across 12 bases. This CDR3 region has 15 residues. V trimming: 5 bases; J trimming: 8 bases; junction bases outside the gene matches: 7. Germline values: CDR1 SEHNR, CDR2 FQNEAQ (reference sequence). Here the CDR3 DNA reads TGTGCCAGCAGCGAGCTAGCGGGGGGGCTCGATGAGCAGTTCTTC. Translation gives CASSELAGGLDEQFF.

This chain links TRBV6-5 with TRBJ2-7; 8 positions agree with TRBD2. Trimming took 2 bases from V and 2 from J; bases not matched to a gene: 5. Germline loops: CDR1 MNHEY, CDR2 SVGAGI. CDR3 length: 15 residues. DNA of the CDR3: TGTGCCAGCAGTTACGGGCCGGGGGGGACCTACGAGCAGTACTTC. As protein: CASSYGPGGTYEQYF.

V usage is TRBV7-2 and J usage is TRBJ2-5, with D perhaps given as TRBD1 or TRBD2 (7 bases each). V was clipped by 0 bases and J by 5 bases, with 22 bases between them. In germline, CDR1 is SGHTA, CDR2 FQGNSA. The CDR3 loop spans 18 amino acids. The CDR3 region is CASSLALMFRGGRETQYF. DNA for the CDR3: TGTGCCAGCAGCTTAGCGCTAATGTTCAGGGGGGGGAGGGAGACCCAGTACTTC.

The V call is TRBV6-5, the J call TRBJ2-2, with D unclear. Per germline, CDR1 MNHEY and CDR2 SVGAGI. The V end lost 2 bases, the J end lost 1 base, and 11 bases lay between the germline ends. This CDR3 region has 16 residues. The CDR3 region is CASSYGVPLNTGELFF. CDR3 nucleotide sequence: TGTGCCAGCAGTTACGGGGTCCCCCTGAACACCGGGGAGCTGTTTTTT.

The chain recombines TRBV5-1 with TRBJ1-3; TRBD1 is a possible D gene (5 bases). CDR3 length: 16 residues. Deletions cut 3 bases from V and 1 base from J, with 14 bases between. Germline assignment: CDR1 SGHRS and CDR2 YFSETQ. CDR3: CASSSHGGGSGNTIYF. The CDR3 DNA is TGCGCCAGCAGCTCCCACGGGGGGGGATCTGGAAACACCATATATTTT. Supplemented by reference TRBV5-1 and TRBJ1-3, the full variable domain reads KAGVTQTPRYLIKTRGQQVTLSCSPISGHRSVSWYQQTPGQGLQFLFEYFSETQRNKGNFPGRFSGRQFSNSRSEMNVSTLELGDSALYLCASSSHGGGSGNTIYFGEGSWLTVV.

The chain combines TRBV11-2 with TRBJ1-5; tentative D call: TRBD1 (5 bases). CDR3 length: 14 amino acids. Germline assignment: CDR1 SGHAT and CDR2 FQNNGV. V was trimmed by 5 bases and J by 5 bases, leaving 13 bases between them. CDR3 region: CASSPRQQDQPQHF. Written as DNA, the CDR3 is TGTGCCAGCAGCCCAAGACAGCAAGATCAGCCCCAGCATTTT.

The rearrangement uses TRBV19 and TRBJ2-1; D is perhaps TRBD2 (6 bases). This CDR3 comprises 16 residues. CDR1 and CDR2 from the germline V gene are LNHDA and SQIVND (reference sequence). Trimming took off 0 bases at V and 0 bases at J, with 9 bases between the two ends. CDR3 in amino acids: CASSIEGGSSYNEQFF. Here the CDR3 DNA reads TGTGCCAGTAGTATAGAGGGGGGTAGCTCCTACAATGAGCAGTTCTTC.

V is TRBV30 and J is TRBJ2-1; 7 positions agree with TRBD2. V was clipped by 2 bases and J by 4 bases; unmatched bases: 14. Germline values: CDR1 GTSNPN, CDR2 SVGIG (reference sequence). The CDR3 contains 17 residues. CDR3 nucleotides: TGTGCCTGGAGTACCCCTACTCTAGCGGCCTCGTACAATGAGCAGTTCTTC. This encodes CAWSTPTLAASYNEQFF.

This chain links TRBV9 with TRBJ2-7; 8 bases line up with TRBD1. V shed 4 bases and J 2 bases; nucleotides not matched to a gene: 8. Germline V gene sequence: CDR1 SGDLS, CDR2 YYNGEE. The CDR3 totals 15 residues. In DNA form, the CDR3 reads TGTGCCAGCAGCATCCAGGGGGCACACGCCTACGAGCAGTACTTC. Residues: CASSIQGAHAYEQYF.

The chain carries TRBV27 and TRBJ2-1; 12 bases align to TRBD2. Germline CDR1 and CDR2: MNHEY and SMNVEV (reference sequence). V shed 4 bases and J 9 bases; nucleotides not matched to a gene: 7. The CDR3 spans 15 residues. CDR3 in DNA: TGTGCCAGCAGTTCTCTAGCGGGGGGGCGGGGTGAGCAGTTCTTC. Amino acid sequence: CASSSLAGGRGEQFF.

The gene calls are TRBV6-5 and TRBJ1-1; D is possibly TRBD1 (6 bases). Germline V CDR1 and CDR2: MNHEY, SVGAGI. The V and J ends lost 8 bases and 1 base respectively, with 11 bases between them. The CDR3 is 13 amino acids. CDR3 region: CASGRGRNTEAFF. Written as DNA, the CDR3 is TGTGCCAGCGGACGGGGGCGGAACACTGAAGCTTTCTTT.

The genes are TRBV4-1 and TRBJ1-1; no clear D gene. The CDR3 has 15 residues. Trimming shortened V by 4 bases and J by 0 bases, and 12 bases separated the two germline ends. CDR1 MGHRA and CDR2 YSYEKL come from the germline V gene. CDR3 sequence reads: CASSPGRGLNTEAFF. DNA for the CDR3: TGCGCCAGCAGCCCCGGACGCGGACTGAACACTGAAGCTTTCTTT.

The V call is TRBV7-9, the J call TRBJ2-1; D ambiguous. V gave up 2 bases and J gave up 7 bases, with 9 bases separating them. The CDR3 is made up of 13 amino acids. Germline CDR1 and CDR2: SEHNR and FQNEAQ (reference sequence). The CDR3 DNA reads TGTGCCAGCAGCTTACTAGTACTGAATGAGCAGTTCTTC. Amino acids: CASSLLVLNEQFF.

The sample holds one count of this clone. Other DNA variants within this sample encode the same CDR3. The chain links TRBV5-1 to TRBJ2-7; the match to TRBD1 covers 7 bases. CDR1 SGHRS and CDR2 YFSETQ come from the germline V gene. J gave up 4 bases and V 4 bases, and 11 bases lay outside the gene matches. The CDR3 is made up of 15 amino acids. CDR3 coding DNA: TGCGCCAGCAGCATGAACTCGGGACAGCAATACGAGCAGTACTTC. It encodes CASSMNSGQQYEQYF.

This chain links TRBV6-1 with TRBJ2-7, with TRBD1 identical over 12 bases. The length of the CDR3 is 14 residues. V shed 7 bases and J 5 bases; nucleotides not matched to a gene: 6. Germline values: CDR1 MNHNS, CDR2 SASEGT. The DNA of the CDR3 is TGTGCCAGCAACACCGGGACAGGGGGCGACGAGCAGTACTTC. This gives the protein CASNTGTGGDEQYF.

This rearrangement joins TRBV28 to TRBJ2-3; possible D gene TRBD1, 6 bases. The V end lost 7 bases, the J end lost 2 bases, and 16 bases lay between the germline ends. The CDR3 contains 15 residues. Germline CDR1 and CDR2: MDHEN and SYDVKM. The CDR3 DNA reads TGTGCCAGCAATCGCCCCCGGGACAACACAGATACGCAGTATTTT. This gives the protein CASNRPRDNTDTQYF. The complete variable domain, with remaining parts taken from reference TRBV28 and TRBJ2-3, reads DVKVTQSSRYLVKRTGEKVFLECVQDMDHENMFWYRQDPGLGLRLIYFSYDVKMKEKGDIPEGYSVSREKKERFSLILESASTNQTSMYLCASNRPRDNTDTQYFGPGTRLTVL.

This clone has only a few counts. This chain links TRBV29-1 with TRBJ2-7; 9 positions agree with TRBD1. CDR3 length equals 14 residues. Germline CDR1 reads SQVTM; CDR2 reads ANQGSEA. The V gene end was trimmed by 6 bases and the J gene end by 1 base; junction bases not matched to a gene: 7. The CDR3 DNA sequence: TGCAGCGTGGCCGGGACAGGGAGATCCTACGAGCAGTACTTC. Translating gives CSVAGTGRSYEQYF.

V is TRBV9 and J is TRBJ2-3; D is unclear. The V and J ends lost 3 bases and 2 bases respectively, with 7 bases between them. The germline gives CDR1 SGDLS, CDR2 YYNGEE. This CDR3 is 13 amino acids long. The CDR3 sequence: CASSATPTDTQYF. CDR3 in DNA: TGTGCCAGCAGCGCTACCCCCACAGATACGCAGTATTTT.

V and J are TRBV30 and TRBJ2-2; D remains ambiguous. Trimming pared 0 bases from V and 6 bases from J, leaving 5 bases between. The CDR3 has 12 residues. Germline V gene lookup returns CDR1 GTSNPN and CDR2 SVGIG (reference sequence). CDR3 bases: TGTGCCTGGAGTGTAGCATCCGGGGAGCTGTTTTTT. Translation gives CAWSVASGELFF.

This clone was recorded once. The genes are TRBV7-9 and TRBJ2-7; D call uncertain. Germline loops: CDR1 SEHNR, CDR2 FQNEAQ (reference sequence). Trimming stripped 1 base from V and 8 bases from J, with 21 bases between. This CDR3 is 16 amino acids long. CDR3 sequence reads: CASSLVREVNLEKQYF. The CDR3 DNA reads TGTGCCAGCAGCTTAGTTAGGGAAGTGAACTTAGAAAAGCAGTACTTC.

The chain uses TRBV12-5 and TRBJ2-1, with 9 bases lining up with TRBD2. The CDR3 is made up of 14 amino acids. Germline V lookup: CDR1 LGHNT, CDR2 FRNRAP. With V trimmed by 5 bases and J by 2 bases, 1 base remained unmatched. DNA of the CDR3: TGTGCTAGTGGTCGCGGGGGGGCCTACAATGAGCAGTTCTTC. Amino acids: CASGRGGAYNEQFF.

The chain combines TRBV5-1 with TRBJ2-1; TRBD2 matches at 7 bases. Germline-derived CDR1 and CDR2 are SGHRS and YFSETQ. The V and J ends lost 0 bases and 5 bases, in that order; junction bases with no gene match: 5. This CDR3 is built from 15 residues. CDR3 nucleotide sequence: TGCGCCAGCAGCTTGGGAGCGGGGTTGAACAATGAGCAGTTCTTC. Translating gives CASSLGAGLNNEQFF.

The chain carries TRBV9 and TRBJ1-2, with D unresolved. This CDR3 region has 14 residues. V shed 4 bases and J shed 4 bases, with 14 bases lying between them. Germline V lookup: CDR1 SGDLS, CDR2 YYNGEE. In DNA form, the CDR3 reads TGTGCCAGCAGCTTAGGAGGACGTCCCTATGGCTACACCTTC. It translates to CASSLGGRPYGYTF. Using reference TRBV9 and TRBJ1-2 for the parts outside the CDR3, the full variable domain is DSGVTQTPKHLITATGQRVTLRCSPRSGDLSVYWYQQSLDQGLQFLIQYYNGEERAKGNILERFSAQQFPDLHSELNLSSLELGDSALYFCASSLGGRPYGYTFGSGTRLTVV.

This clone has a single count. The V gene is TRBV28, the J gene TRBJ2-2; TRBD2 matches at 8 bases. This CDR3 spans 17 amino acids. Germline assignment: CDR1 MDHEN and CDR2 SYDVKM. V lost 3 bases and J lost 6; bases outside the gene matches: 12. The CDR3 bases are TGTGCCAGCAGTTTCCCCGGGACTAGAATCCCCCCCGGGGAGCTGTTTTTT. Its translation is CASSFPGTRIPPGELFF. Supplemented by reference TRBV28 and TRBJ2-2, the full variable domain reads DVKVTQSSRYLVKRTGEKVFLECVQDMDHENMFWYRQDPGLGLRLIYFSYDVKMKEKGDIPEGYSVSREKKERFSLILESASTNQTSMYLCASSFPGTRIPPGELFFGEGSRLTVL.